This T cell receptor (beta chain) came from a study of T cell responses to AZD1222 COVID-19 vaccine. Profiling relied on immunoSEQ multiplex PCR, and the TCRdb table lists in-frame clones only, not all of them. The table lists about 130,000 clones, 93% of them singletons. The CDR3 consists of 14 residues. Germline CDR1 SGHNT, CDR2 YYREEE (reference sequence). Trimming took 4 bases from V and 1 from J, leaving 11 bases between them. This clonotype was sampled from an adult in good health. Sequencing was performed on peripheral blood, taken on day 0 of AZD1222 vaccination. The gene calls are TRBV5-4 and TRBJ1-1; D might be TRBD1 (5 bases). DNA for the CDR3: TGTGCCAGCAGCGCGGGACTTGGGAACACTGAAGCTTTCTTT. Translation: CASSAGLGNTEAFF.